This T cell receptor (beta chain) was found in a study of CD8 T cells in ankylosing spondylitis. Germline values: CDR1 LGHDT, CDR2 YNNKEL (reference sequence). The CDR3 runs to 16 residues. V lost 0 bases, J lost 5 bases, and 4 bases stayed unmatched. This clonotype was detected a few times. As yet, its antigen is unknown. Quantitative 5'-RACE with molecular barcodes produced the TCR beta libraries. TCRdb reprocessed the 5' RACE reads via MiXCR and lists one record per CDR3 protein. The profile shows hundreds of thousands of distinct CDR3 sequences, roughly a quarter of them singletons. General study points: A motif in TCR beta, a set of 8 or 9 highly homologous variants, appeared characteristic of ankylosing spondylitis blood. From matched ankylosing spondylitis synovial fluid, disease-linked clones were reportedly recovered at significantly enriched levels.

Source material: blood, either unsorted or a sorted T cell fraction (not recorded which). The clonotype originates from a male donor with ankylosing spondylitis. The V and J genes are TRBV3-1 and TRBJ2-5, with 12 positions matching TRBD2. The CDR3 region is CASSQDLAGGGETQYF. The CDR3 DNA reads as TGTGCCAGCAGCCAAGATCTAGCGGGAGGGGGCGAGACCCAGTACTTC.